Listed below are T cell receptor beta chains from one sample, sequenced in a study of shared clonotypes between healthy human individuals. Profiled with immunoSEQ multiplex PCR; TCRdb holds only in-frame clones, not every one. Of about 1.1 million clones listed, approximately 80% were seen once; the top ten hold roughly 0.55%. Specimen: memory CD4+ T cells from PBMCs. Source of these receptors: a man aged 18 to 29 in good health. Some clones in this sample may be carry-over from other donors' samples. CDR3s include the opening cysteine and the closing phenylalanine or tryptophan. Each record gives: CDR3 DNA, CDR3 protein, D gene, clone size, V gene, J gene. A D gene is named only where the DNA matches it firmly. Clone sizes are given selectively: once, few, many, or a class where the clone is expanded.

cdr3_nt: TGTGCCACCCTAGGGGCGGGGATTGAAGCTTTCTTT; cdr3_aa: CATLGAGIEAFF; d_call: .; clone_size: many; v_call: TRBV19; j_call: TRBJ1-1
cdr3_nt: TGTGCCAGCAGTGACGAGGGGGAGCTGTTTTTT; cdr3_aa: CASSDEGELFF; d_call: .; clone_size: once; v_call: TRBV6-4; j_call: TRBJ2-2
cdr3_nt: TGCAGCGTTGAAGGTGGTGCGGGGAGCCAAGAGACCCAGTACTTC; cdr3_aa: CSVEGGAGSQETQYF; d_call: .; clone_size: .; v_call: TRBV29-1; j_call: TRBJ2-5
cdr3_nt: TGTGCCAGCAACGAGGGAGTAACTGAAGCTTTCTTT; cdr3_aa: CASNEGVTEAFF; d_call: .; clone_size: few; v_call: TRBV7-9; j_call: TRBJ1-1
cdr3_nt: TGTGCCAGCAGCTTAGTAGTCGGCAGCCGGGGGCGATCGGAGACCCAGTACTTC; cdr3_aa: CASSLVVGSRGRSETQYF; d_call: .; clone_size: .; v_call: TRBV7-2; j_call: TRBJ2-5
cdr3_nt: TGTGCCAGCAGCTTACAGTCCCACGGGCAGGGGGAGACCCAGTACTTC; cdr3_aa: CASSLQSHGQGETQYF; d_call: .; clone_size: .; v_call: TRBV11-2; j_call: TRBJ2-5
cdr3_nt: TGTGCCAGCAGCTTAGGGGCTTACTATGGCTACACCTTC; cdr3_aa: CASSLGAYYGYTF; d_call: .; clone_size: .; v_call: TRBV28; j_call: TRBJ1-2
cdr3_nt: TGTGCCAGCCGGCAGGGGACCTGGTCTCAGCCCCAGCATTTT; cdr3_aa: CASRQGTWSQPQHF; d_call: .; clone_size: .; v_call: TRBV6-1; j_call: TRBJ1-5
cdr3_nt: TGCAGCGTTGTCCAGCAATTAAATCAAGAGCCCCAGTACTTC; cdr3_aa: CSVVQQLNQEPQYF; d_call: .; clone_size: many; v_call: TRBV29-1; j_call: TRBJ2-5
cdr3_nt: TGTGCCAGCAGCTTAGCGGGGCTGGGGGACACAGATACGCAGTATTTT; cdr3_aa: CASSLAGLGDTDTQYF; d_call: .; clone_size: .; v_call: TRBV7-2; j_call: TRBJ2-3
cdr3_nt: TGTGCCAGCCGGGACAGGGTTGTTCTGGAGACCCAGTACTTC; cdr3_aa: CASRDRVVLETQYF; d_call: TRBD1; clone_size: .; v_call: TRBV6-5; j_call: TRBJ2-5
cdr3_nt: TGTGCCAGCAGCTTAGACAGACACACTGAAGCTTTCTTT; cdr3_aa: CASSLDRHTEAFF; d_call: .; clone_size: .; v_call: TRBV11-2; j_call: TRBJ1-1
cdr3_nt: TGCGCCAGCAGTCAAGTTATAGCGGACTCCTACGAGCAGTACTTC; cdr3_aa: CASSQVIADSYEQYF; d_call: .; clone_size: .; v_call: TRBV23-1; j_call: TRBJ2-7
cdr3_nt: TGTGCCAGCAGCTTATCAGGCAGGGCAGAGACCCAGTACTTC; cdr3_aa: CASSLSGRAETQYF; d_call: .; clone_size: once; v_call: TRBV7-3; j_call: TRBJ2-5
cdr3_nt: TGTGCCAGCAACCCCGGGGCCAACGTCCTGACTTTC; cdr3_aa: CASNPGANVLTF; d_call: .; clone_size: .; v_call: TRBV6-1; j_call: TRBJ2-6
cdr3_nt: TGCGCCAGCAGCCAAGGGAGCCGCCAAGAGACCCAGTACTTC; cdr3_aa: CASSQGSRQETQYF; d_call: .; clone_size: once; v_call: TRBV4-1; j_call: TRBJ2-5
cdr3_nt: TGTGCCAGTAGGCGGGACAGGGTGTCCCATACGCAGTATTTT; cdr3_aa: CASRRDRVSHTQYF; d_call: TRBD1; clone_size: .; v_call: TRBV19; j_call: TRBJ2-3
cdr3_nt: TGTGCCATCAGTAGCACTAGCGGGACAGGGGCCTACAATGAGCAGTTCTTC; cdr3_aa: CAISSTSGTGAYNEQFF; d_call: .; clone_size: .; v_call: TRBV10-3; j_call: TRBJ2-1
cdr3_nt: TGTGCCAGAAGCTTGGGGCCAAATAATGAAAAACTGTTTTTT; cdr3_aa: CARSLGPNNEKLFF; d_call: .; clone_size: .; v_call: TRBV5-3; j_call: TRBJ1-4
cdr3_nt: TGTGCCAGCAGTGAAGAGGGGCAGGGTGGAGATACGCAGTATTTT; cdr3_aa: CASSEEGQGGDTQYF; d_call: .; clone_size: .; v_call: TRBV2; j_call: TRBJ2-3
cdr3_nt: TGCGCCAGCACGGGGGACAGGGGGGAGGGCTACACCTTC; cdr3_aa: CASTGDRGEGYTF; d_call: TRBD1; clone_size: .; v_call: TRBV4-1; j_call: TRBJ1-2
cdr3_nt: TGTGCCAGCAGCTTAGTGGGCTTTAACAATGAGCAGTTCTTC; cdr3_aa: CASSLVGFNNEQFF; d_call: .; clone_size: .; v_call: TRBV7-2; j_call: TRBJ2-1
cdr3_nt: TGTGCCAGCAGCTTATCGGGCAACCTATACAATGAGCAGTTCTTC; cdr3_aa: CASSLSGNLYNEQFF; d_call: .; clone_size: .; v_call: TRBV7-6; j_call: TRBJ2-1
cdr3_nt: TGTGCCAGAAGCTACCGCCCGGGGGGGTCCTATGGCTACACCTTC; cdr3_aa: CARSYRPGGSYGYTF; d_call: .; clone_size: .; v_call: TRBV5-3; j_call: TRBJ1-2
cdr3_nt: TGCAGCGTTGAAGGCGGGACCCAGGGGGATACGCAGTATTTT; cdr3_aa: CSVEGGTQGDTQYF; d_call: .; clone_size: .; v_call: TRBV29-1; j_call: TRBJ2-3
cdr3_nt: TGTGCCAGCAGCTTGGTGGGGTACCAAGAGACCCAGTACTTC; cdr3_aa: CASSLVGYQETQYF; d_call: .; clone_size: .; v_call: TRBV7-2; j_call: TRBJ2-5
cdr3_nt: TGTGCCAGCAGCTTAACCCCGGCCACACCGAACACTGAAGCTTTCTTT; cdr3_aa: CASSLTPATPNTEAFF; d_call: .; clone_size: .; v_call: TRBV7-3; j_call: TRBJ1-1
cdr3_nt: TGCGCCAGCAGCTTGGCCGGAGCGGGAGTCTCCTACGAGCAGTACTTC; cdr3_aa: CASSLAGAGVSYEQYF; d_call: TRBD2; clone_size: .; v_call: TRBV5-1; j_call: TRBJ2-7
cdr3_nt: TGTGCCAGCAGCGTAGACCTAGCCAAAAACATTCAGTACTTC; cdr3_aa: CASSVDLAKNIQYF; d_call: .; clone_size: .; v_call: TRBV9; j_call: TRBJ2-4
cdr3_nt: TGTGCCAGCAGCCGCAGTCAGGGAGATAGCAATCAGCCCCAGCATTTT; cdr3_aa: CASSRSQGDSNQPQHF; d_call: .; clone_size: .; v_call: TRBV7-9; j_call: TRBJ1-5
cdr3_nt: TGTGCCAGCAGGCACCCCCCGGGACAAAGCAGAAACTATGGCTACACCTTC; cdr3_aa: CASRHPPGQSRNYGYTF; d_call: .; clone_size: few; v_call: TRBV28; j_call: TRBJ1-2
cdr3_nt: TGCGCCAGCAGCCCTTACTCCGGGACGACACCTAAGCAGTTCTTC; cdr3_aa: CASSPYSGTTPKQFF; d_call: .; clone_size: .; v_call: TRBV5-1; j_call: TRBJ2-1
cdr3_nt: TGTGCCTCCGAAGTGGAGGCCAAAAACATTCAGTACTTC; cdr3_aa: CASEVEAKNIQYF; d_call: .; clone_size: .; v_call: TRBV30; j_call: TRBJ2-4
cdr3_nt: TGTGCCAGCAGCCTGACGACAGGGCTCAATGAGCAGTTCTTC; cdr3_aa: CASSLTTGLNEQFF; d_call: TRBD1; clone_size: .; v_call: TRBV4-2; j_call: TRBJ2-1
cdr3_nt: TGCGCCAGCAGAGGGGGGCCAGCGGGAGTGGGGTCCTACGAGCAGTACTTC; cdr3_aa: CASRGGPAGVGSYEQYF; d_call: TRBD2; clone_size: .; v_call: TRBV5-1; j_call: TRBJ2-7
cdr3_nt: TGCGCCAGCAGCCCGGGACAGGGGGTGCCGTGGCGCGGGGAGCTGTTTTTT; cdr3_aa: CASSPGQGVPWRGELFF; d_call: TRBD1; clone_size: .; v_call: TRBV5-1; j_call: TRBJ2-2
cdr3_nt: TGTGCCAGCTCACTATCCCAGGGATCTACTGGAAACACCATATATTTT; cdr3_aa: CASSLSQGSTGNTIYF; d_call: .; clone_size: .; v_call: TRBV18; j_call: TRBJ1-3
cdr3_nt: TGCATACTCTCCGACAGTAACTATGGCTACACCTTC; cdr3_aa: CILSDSNYGYTF; d_call: .; clone_size: once; v_call: TRBV29-1; j_call: TRBJ1-2
cdr3_nt: TGTGCCAGCAGTTTATTGGGGCGGAGCACTGAAGCTTTCTTT; cdr3_aa: CASSLLGRSTEAFF; d_call: .; clone_size: .; v_call: TRBV27; j_call: TRBJ1-1
cdr3_nt: TGTGCCAGCGAACCCTATGGGGGAGTGGCCGGGGAGCTGTTTTTT; cdr3_aa: CASEPYGGVAGELFF; d_call: .; clone_size: .; v_call: TRBV9; j_call: TRBJ2-2
cdr3_nt: TGTGCCAGCAGCTTAGATCTCCGCACTAGCGGGAAGAACACCGGGGAGCTGTTTTTT; cdr3_aa: CASSLDLRTSGKNTGELFF; d_call: TRBD2; clone_size: .; v_call: TRBV11-3; j_call: TRBJ2-2
cdr3_nt: TGTGCCAGCAGTTTAAGGGGACACTTTAAAGAGACCCAGTACTTC; cdr3_aa: CASSLRGHFKETQYF; d_call: .; clone_size: .; v_call: TRBV28; j_call: TRBJ2-5
cdr3_nt: TGTGCCAGCAGTTTACTAGGGGCCGAGACCCAGTACTTC; cdr3_aa: CASSLLGAETQYF; d_call: .; clone_size: once; v_call: TRBV27; j_call: TRBJ2-5
cdr3_nt: TGCGCCAGCCACAGGGGGGACACCGGGGAGCTGTTTTTT; cdr3_aa: CASHRGDTGELFF; d_call: TRBD1; clone_size: once; v_call: TRBV5-1; j_call: TRBJ2-2
cdr3_nt: TGTGCCAGCAGTTTTGGGTGGACGCAGTATTTT; cdr3_aa: CASSFGWTQYF; d_call: .; clone_size: .; v_call: TRBV28; j_call: TRBJ2-3
cdr3_nt: TGCGCCAGCAGCTTCAGGGACGGGGGCACCGGGGAGCTGTTTTTT; cdr3_aa: CASSFRDGGTGELFF; d_call: .; clone_size: few; v_call: TRBV5-1; j_call: TRBJ2-2
cdr3_nt: TGCGCCAGCAGCCCAGCGGGAGCTGGGACAGATACGCAGTATTTT; cdr3_aa: CASSPAGAGTDTQYF; d_call: TRBD2; clone_size: .; v_call: TRBV5-1; j_call: TRBJ2-3
cdr3_nt: TGTGCCAGCAGGATGGAATCAGGCTACACCTTC; cdr3_aa: CASRMESGYTF; d_call: .; clone_size: .; v_call: TRBV2; j_call: TRBJ1-2
cdr3_nt: TGTGCCAGCAGTTTTGGAGGGGGTTATGGCTACACCTTC; cdr3_aa: CASSFGGGYGYTF; d_call: .; clone_size: .; v_call: TRBV28; j_call: TRBJ1-2
cdr3_nt: TGTGCCAGCAGCGTACTAGCGGGAGGTTCAGAGACCCAGTACTTC; cdr3_aa: CASSVLAGGSETQYF; d_call: TRBD2; clone_size: .; v_call: TRBV7-6; j_call: TRBJ2-5
cdr3_nt: TGTGCCAGCAGCACGAGGACCGGAACTGAAGCTTTCTTT; cdr3_aa: CASSTRTGTEAFF; d_call: .; clone_size: few; v_call: TRBV7-8; j_call: TRBJ1-1
cdr3_nt: TGTGCCAGCAGTGCCCTCCACGGTGATCAGCCCCAGCATTTT; cdr3_aa: CASSALHGDQPQHF; d_call: .; clone_size: .; v_call: TRBV28; j_call: TRBJ1-5
cdr3_nt: TGTGCCAGTACCATTTCCGGGACTAGCGGAACCTACGAGCAGTACTTC; cdr3_aa: CASTISGTSGTYEQYF; d_call: TRBD2; clone_size: .; v_call: TRBV19; j_call: TRBJ2-7
cdr3_nt: TGTGCCAGCCTTTATAGGAACACCATATATTTT; cdr3_aa: CASLYRNTIYF; d_call: .; clone_size: .; v_call: TRBV6-5; j_call: TRBJ1-3
cdr3_nt: TGTGCCAGCAGCGAGGGACAGGGAGGGAATGAAAAACTGTTTTTT; cdr3_aa: CASSEGQGGNEKLFF; d_call: TRBD1; clone_size: many; v_call: TRBV5-4; j_call: TRBJ1-4